The rows below give T cell receptor beta chains drawn from one sample of a study of blood T cell repertoires in COVID-19. The data were produced by immunoSEQ multiplex PCR, yet TCRdb's version contains in-frame clones alone and is incomplete. The sample shows around 210,000 clones, less than 90% of them seen only once. The specimen was peripheral blood. Receptors were obtained from a woman in her seventies with acute or convalescent COVID-19. Both conserved end residues are part of each CDR3. A D gene is named only where the DNA matches it firmly. Where a row states a size, it is once, few, many or the class of an expanded clone; other rows omit it.

J: TRBJ2-1
size: NA
length: 15
V: TRBV7-9
D: TRBD1
CDR3: CASSSRGTGGHEQFF
DNA: TGTGCCAGCAGCTCAAGGGGGACAGGGGGCCATGAGCAGTTCTTC

J: TRBJ1-4
size: NA
length: 13
V: TRBV28
D: NA
CDR3: CASMLRVQAKVFF
DNA: TGTGCCAGCATGTTAAGGGTACAGGCTAAGGTGTTTTTT

J: TRBJ1-1
size: NA
length: 18
V: TRBV5-4
D: NA
CDR3: CASSKGGKAIGINTEAFF
DNA: TGTGCCAGCAGCAAAGGAGGGAAGGCGATAGGGATTAACACTGAAGCTTTCTTT

J: TRBJ2-7
size: few
length: 16
V: TRBV28
D: TRBD2
CDR3: CASRPTVGGFTYEQYF
DNA: TGTGCCAGCAGACCCACGGTGGGGGGGTTCACCTACGAGCAGTACTTC

J: TRBJ1-1
size: NA
length: 14
V: TRBV5-1
D: NA
CDR3: CASSPPRGSTEAFF
DNA: TGCGCCAGCAGCCCTCCGAGGGGGAGCACTGAAGCTTTCTTT

J: TRBJ2-7
size: NA
length: 11
V: TRBV6-2/TRBV6-3
D: NA
CDR3: CASSSNYEQYF
DNA: TGTGCCAGCAGTTCCAACTACGAGCAGTACTTC

J: TRBJ2-3
size: NA
length: 15
V: TRBV7-9
D: NA
CDR3: CASSLSRTDTDTQYF
DNA: TGTGCCAGCAGCTTATCGCGGACAGACACAGATACGCAGTATTTT

J: TRBJ2-1
size: NA
length: 15
V: TRBV6-5
D: TRBD1
CDR3: CASRITGTGNNEQFF
DNA: TGTGCCAGCAGGATAACCGGGACAGGTAACAATGAGCAGTTCTTC

J: TRBJ2-7
size: NA
length: 15
V: TRBV9
D: TRBD1
CDR3: CASSPGTGGHGEQYF
DNA: TGTGCCAGCAGCCCAGGGACAGGGGGCCATGGGGAGCAGTACTTC

J: TRBJ1-5
size: NA
length: 12
V: TRBV6-5
D: NA
CDR3: CAVRQGNQPQHF
DNA: TGTGCCGTTAGACAGGGCAATCAGCCCCAGCATTTT

J: TRBJ1-5
size: NA
length: 16
V: TRBV4-2
D: NA
CDR3: CASSLVGAAPNQPQHF
DNA: TGTGCCAGCAGCCTTGTTGGGGCAGCACCTAATCAGCCCCAGCATTTT

J: TRBJ1-6
size: NA
length: 16
V: TRBV7-9
D: TRBD1
CDR3: CASSSVQGLGNSPLHF
DNA: TGTGCCAGCAGCTCAGTACAGGGGCTGGGGAATTCACCCCTCCACTTT

J: TRBJ2-7
size: NA
length: 13
V: TRBV5-1
D: TRBD1
CDR3: CASTLRDRDEQYF
DNA: TGCGCCAGCACCCTACGGGACAGGGACGAGCAGTACTTC

J: TRBJ1-4
size: few
length: 14
V: TRBV18
D: NA
CDR3: CASSRPGGGEKLFF
DNA: TGTGCCAGCTCACGCCCGGGGGGAGGCGAAAAACTGTTTTTT

J: TRBJ2-2
size: NA
length: 16
V: TRBV9
D: TRBD2
CDR3: CASSARLAGRAGELFF
DNA: TGTGCCAGCAGCGCCAGACTAGCGGGACGGGCCGGGGAGCTGTTTTTT

J: TRBJ1-1
size: few
length: 12
V: TRBV12-3/TRBV12-4
D: NA
CDR3: CASSSPPTEAFF
DNA: TGTGCCAGCAGCTCCCCACCCACTGAGGCTTTCTTT

J: TRBJ2-2
size: NA
length: 15
V: TRBV7-7
D: TRBD1
CDR3: CASSSGTANTGELFF
DNA: TGTGCCAGCAGTTCCGGGACAGCAAACACCGGGGAGCTGTTTTTT